The rows below give T cell receptor beta chains drawn from one sample of a study of blood T cell repertoires in COVID-19. Assay: immunoSEQ multiplex PCR; the TCRdb copy retains only in-frame clones and omits some. The sample yields about 310,000 clones, around 87% seen once. Input material: peripheral blood. The receptors come from a man aged 50 to 60 with active or convalescent COVID-19. CDR3s include the opening cysteine and the closing phenylalanine or tryptophan. A D gene is named only where the DNA matches it firmly. Clone size appears in some rows only: once, few, many, or a class for an expanded clone.

v_gene	abundance	j_gene	d_gene	CDR3aa	CDR3nt
TRBV9	few	TRBJ1-4	TRBD1	CASGDRGSTNEKLFF	TGTGCCAGCGGGGACAGGGGCTCAACTAATGAAAAACTGTTTTTT
TRBV3-1/TRBV3-2	-	TRBJ2-1	TRBD2	CASSQGLAVNNEQFF	TGTGCCAGCAGCCAAGGACTAGCGGTAAACAATGAGCAGTTCTTC
TRBV28	few	TRBJ1-5	-	CASSHRVNNQPQHF	TGTGCCAGCAGTCACCGGGTTAACAATCAGCCCCAGCATTTT
TRBV4-3	-	TRBJ2-7	-	CASSQDLASYEQYF	TGCGCCAGCAGCCAAGATCTTGCGTCCTACGAGCAGTACTTC
TRBV5-4	-	TRBJ1-2	-	CASSPYRAGGEDYGYTF	TGTGCCAGCAGCCCCTACCGGGCGGGGGGCGAAGACTATGGCTACACCTTC
TRBV21-1	-	TRBJ2-2	-	CASSKRGQTTGELFF	TGTGCCAGCAGCAAACGGGGACAGACCACCGGGGAGCTGTTTTTT
TRBV5-1	-	TRBJ2-3	TRBD2	CASSQGGSFSTDTQYF	TGCGCCAGCAGCCAGGGCGGGAGTTTTAGCACAGATACGCAGTATTTT
TRBV6-5	-	TRBJ2-1	-	CASSYSAHNEQFF	TGTGCCAGCAGTTACTCGGCCCACAATGAGCAGTTCTTC
TRBV5-1	-	TRBJ2-2	TRBD2	CASSLTSGTGGSGELFF	TGCGCCAGCAGCCTTACCTCCGGGACGGGAGGGTCGGGGGAGCTGTTTTTT
TRBV18	-	TRBJ1-2	TRBD1	CASTQEEGAGYTF	TGTGCCAGCACCCAGGAGGAGGGGGCTGGCTACACCTTC
TRBV28	-	TRBJ2-6	-	CASTLRTGANVLTF	TGTGCCAGCACCCTACGGACAGGGGCCAACGTCCTGACTTTC
TRBV2	once	TRBJ1-5	-	CASSDRHTSNQPQHF	TGTGCCAGCAGTGATCGACATACTAGCAATCAGCCCCAGCATTTT
TRBV7-8	-	TRBJ1-4	TRBD1	CASSLWRGLPKEKLFF	TGTGCCAGCAGCTTATGGAGGGGGCTACCGAAGGAAAAACTGTTTTTT
TRBV9	-	TRBJ2-5	TRBD2	CASSVDSGGETQYF	TGTGCCAGCAGCGTAGATAGCGGGGGCGAGACCCAGTACTTC
TRBV18	-	TRBJ2-4	-	CASSQMDRDIPYF	TGTGCCAGCTCACAGATGGACCGGGACATACCGTACTTC
TRBV28	-	TRBJ1-5	-	CASSLGGSNQPQHF	TGTGCCAGCAGTTTAGGAGGTAGCAATCAGCCCCAGCATTTT
TRBV10-3	-	TRBJ2-7	TRBD1	CAISEGTGSYEQYF	TGTGCCATCAGTGAAGGGACAGGGTCCTACGAGCAGTACTTC
TRBV7-9	-	TRBJ1-2	-	CASSFAHGGERNYGYTF	TGTGCCAGCAGTTTCGCTCATGGCGGCGAACGAAACTATGGCTACACCTTC
TRBV28	-	TRBJ1-2	TRBD1	CASSFVGYEGQGTGYTF	TGTGCCAGCAGTTTTGTGGGCTATGAGGGACAGGGGACCGGCTACACCTTC
TRBV14	-	TRBJ1-1	-	CASSQQGNTEAFF	TGTGCCAGCAGCCAGCAGGGTAACACTGAAGCTTTCTTT
TRBV12-3/TRBV12-4	once	TRBJ1-1	-	CASSLGRSGAFF	TGTGCCAGCAGTTTGGGGCGATCTGGAGCTTTCTTT
TRBV27	-	TRBJ1-6	TRBD1	CASSFGVGGGSPLHF	TGTGCCAGCAGTTTTGGAGTAGGGGGCGGGTCACCCCTCCACTTT
TRBV7-2	-	TRBJ2-7	TRBD2	CASELAGSYEQYF	TGTGCCAGCGAACTAGCGGGTAGCTACGAGCAGTACTTC
TRBV5-4	-	TRBJ2-2	TRBD1	CASSRGQASNTGELFF	TGTGCCAGCAGCAGGGGACAGGCTTCGAACACCGGGGAGCTGTTTTTT
TRBV27	-	TRBJ2-7	-	CASSPGLAGYEQYF	TGTGCCAGCAGTCCAGGACTGGCCGGCTACGAGCAGTACTTC
TRBV2	-	TRBJ1-1	-	CASSEGRGSEAFF	TGTGCCAGCAGTGAAGGCAGGGGTTCTGAAGCTTTCTTT
TRBV5-1	once	TRBJ1-2	-	CASSGSGREGYKGYTF	TGCGCCAGCTCCGGGTCGGGCAGGGAGGGTTATAAAGGCTACACCTTC
TRBV5-4	-	TRBJ2-3	TRBD2	CASSPRTSGTLTDTQYF	TGTGCCAGCAGCCCCCGGACTAGCGGGACCCTCACAGATACGCAGTATTTT
TRBV15	-	TRBJ1-1	-	CATSRDRWNTEAFF	TGTGCCACCAGCAGAGATCGGTGGAACACTGAAGCTTTCTTT
TRBV18	-	TRBJ2-2	-	CASSPLRGTGELFF	TGTGCCAGCTCACCGCTACGCGGTACCGGGGAGCTGTTTTTT
TRBV9	-	TRBJ2-1	-	CASSLTGVGNEQFF	TGTGCCAGCAGCCTTACGGGAGTGGGAAATGAGCAGTTCTTC
TRBV6-5	-	TRBJ2-1	TRBD2	CATTSASSYNEQFF	TGTGCCACTACTAGCGCTAGCTCCTACAATGAGCAGTTCTTC
TRBV18	-	TRBJ1-3	-	CASSPRQTGPSSGNTIYF	TGTGCCAGCTCACCAAGGCAAACAGGGCCGAGCTCTGGAAACACCATATATTTT
TRBV5-8	-	TRBJ1-6	-	CASSLGSYNSPLHF	TGTGCCAGCAGTTTGGGCAGCTATAATTCACCCCTCCACTTT
TRBV15	few	TRBJ1-2	-	CATSQGHGYTF	TGTGCCACCAGCCAGGGCCATGGCTACACCTTC
TRBV7-2	once	TRBJ2-1	-	CASSLGGHPYNEQFF	TGTGCCAGCAGCTTAGGGGGGCACCCCTACAATGAGCAGTTCTTC
TRBV5-1	-	TRBJ1-1	-	CASSFNTRNTEAFF	TGCGCCAGCAGTTTTAATACCAGGAACACTGAAGCTTTCTTT
TRBV6-5	-	TRBJ1-4	TRBD1	CASNDGQAAGEKLFF	TGTGCCAGCAACGACGGACAGGCGGCGGGCGAAAAACTGTTTTTT
TRBV5-1	-	TRBJ1-5	TRBD1	CASSLTGTDHQPQHF	TGCGCCAGCAGCTTGACTGGGACAGACCATCAGCCCCAGCATTTT
TRBV3-1/TRBV3-2	-	TRBJ2-7	TRBD2	CASSQPGLAFYEQYF	TGTGCCAGCAGCCAACCGGGACTAGCCTTTTACGAGCAGTACTTC
TRBV10-2	-	TRBJ1-4	TRBD1	CASSEFDRGNEKLFF	TGCGCCAGCAGTGAGTTTGACAGGGGTAATGAAAAACTGTTTTTT
TRBV3-1/TRBV3-2	-	TRBJ1-5	-	CASTPRVGHQPQHF	TGTGCCAGCACCCCTAGAGTGGGGCATCAGCCCCAGCATTTT
TRBV4-1	-	TRBJ2-1	-	CASSQDPGVGYNEQFF	TGCGCCAGCAGCCAAGATCCGGGAGTAGGGTACAATGAGCAGTTCTTC
TRBV6-5	once	TRBJ1-1	-	CASSYQVMNTEAFF	TGTGCCAGCAGTTATCAGGTGATGAACACTGAAGCTTTCTTT
TRBV11-2	-	TRBJ1-1	-	CASSLQGYTEAFF	TGTGCCAGCAGCTTACAGGGGTACACTGAAGCTTTCTTT
TRBV10-2	-	TRBJ1-1	TRBD1	CASSGPGQGITEAFF	TGCGCCAGCAGTGGCCCGGGACAGGGGATCACTGAAGCTTTCTTT
TRBV6-5	-	TRBJ1-3	-	CASSYSSRGNTIYF	TGTGCCAGCAGTTACTCCAGCAGGGGAAACACCATATATTTT
TRBV5-6	-	TRBJ2-7	-	CASSLYSYEQYF	TGTGCCAGCAGCTTGTACTCCTACGAGCAGTACTTC
TRBV27	once	TRBJ1-4	-	CASRLHGTTNEKLFF	TGTGCCAGCAGGTTACACGGGACAACTAATGAAAAACTGTTTTTT